The clone carrying this TCR beta chain was recorded once. The antigen remains unidentified. The data were obtained in a study of cytomegalovirus exposure and HLA in healthy donors. Background on the study: HLA-typed donors contributed approximately 92 million unique TCRs, which were held in an early data release.

The germline V gene has CDR1 MGHRA and CDR2 YSYEKL. The CDR3 loop spans 16 amino acids. V dropped 4 bases and J dropped 5 bases, with 21 bases sitting between them. The primer mix had 60 Vbeta and 13 Jbeta primers. Some clones are missing from TCRdb's copy, which holds only in-frame ones; the method was immunoSEQ multiplex PCR. The sample has almost 200,000 clones, about four fifths seen once. Overall study findings and caveats: A missense DCLRE1C variant was associated with V- and J-gene trimming of TCR beta chains in a later analysis, and an independent cohort replicated the association.

The source material was PBMCs. This sequence originates from a male donor in good health and CMV-seropositive. The chain joins TRBV4-1 to TRBJ2-7, with a tentative D call TRBD1 (7 bases). The CDR3 coding sequence is TGCGCCAGCAGCCCCCCGACTTCGACAGGGAGGAACGAGCAGTACTTC. Translating it yields CASSPPTSTGRNEQYF.